The next 19 T cell receptor beta chains were all read from a single sample in a study of blood T cell repertoires in COVID-19. Some clones are missing from TCRdb's copy, which holds only in-frame ones; the method was immunoSEQ multiplex PCR. The profile shows around 320,000 clones, about nine tenths of them singletons. Sequencing was carried out using PBMCs or T cells enriched from blood (not recorded which). These receptor sequences come from a woman in her fifties or sixties who had been exposed to COVID-19.

This sequence joins TRBV7-6 and TRBJ2-6; the D gene is possibly TRBD2 (6 bases). This CDR3 comprises 16 residues. CDR1 is SGHVS and CDR2 is FNYEAQ in the germline V gene. V dropped 7 bases and J dropped 4 bases, with 17 bases sitting between them. CDR3 coding DNA: TGTGCCAGCACCGGGAGTTTGCCGGGAGGGGCCAACGTCCTGACTTTC. This sequence encodes CASTGSLPGGANVLTF. The full variable domain, with the rest looked up from reference TRBV7-6 and TRBJ2-6, is GAGVSQSPRYKVTKRGQDVALRCDPISGHVSLYWYRQALGQGPEFLTYFNYEAQQDKSGLPNDRFSAERPEGSISTLTIQRTEQRDSAMYRCASTGSLPGGANVLTFGAGSRLTVL.

This chain uses TRBV2 with TRBJ2-7; D gene unclear. The CDR3 runs 15 residues. Germline-derived CDR1 and CDR2 are SNHLY and FYNNEI. Trimming left V 8 bases short and J 2 bases short, with 19 bases between. CDR3 sequence reads: CASHRPETQPYEQYF. CDR3 sequence (DNA): TGTGCCAGCCATCGGCCGGAGACTCAGCCCTACGAGCAGTACTTC. The full variable domain, its missing parts supplied by reference TRBV2 and TRBJ2-7, is EPEVTQTPSHQVTQMGQEVILRCVPISNHLYFYWYRQILGQKVEFLVSFYNNEISEKSEIFDDQFSVERPDGSNFTLKIRSTKLEDSAMYFCASHRPETQPYEQYFGPGTRLTVT.

This clone appeared a single time. The rearrangement joins TRBV3-1 (or the pseudogene TRBV3-2) to TRBJ2-7, with TRBD2 identical over 9 bases. V trimming: 1 base; J trimming: 3 bases; junction bases outside the gene matches: 4. This CDR3 contains 15 residues. Looked up from germline, CDR1 is LGHDT and CDR2 is YNNKEL (reference sequence). The CDR3 coding sequence is TGTGCCAGCAGCCAAGCTAGCGGGGCAGTCTACGAGCAGTACTTC. It specifies CASSQASGAVYEQYF.

A single count supports this clone. The V and J genes are TRBV18 and TRBJ2-1, with D maybe TRBD1 (6 bases). The CDR3 has 18 residues. Per the germline V gene, CDR1 is KGHSH and CDR2 is LQKENI. The V end lost 3 bases, the J end lost 7 bases, and 25 bases lay between the germline ends. The CDR3, as DNA: TGTGCCAGCTCACCGGCCAGTCAGGGGCCCTTTTCGGGTAATGAGCAGTTCTTC. Its protein is CASSPASQGPFSGNEQFF.

The gene calls are TRBV6-5 and TRBJ2-5, with D perhaps TRBD1 (6 bases). The germline gives CDR1 MNHEY, CDR2 SVGAGI. V lost 5 bases and J lost 3, with 10 bases in between. The CDR3 extends over 13 amino acids. The CDR3 here is CASSKRQEETQYF. The CDR3 nucleotides are TGTGCCAGCAGTAAAAGACAGGAAGAGACCCAGTACTTC.

This clone appeared a few times. V usage is TRBV6-5 and J usage is TRBJ2-7; 7 bases line up with TRBD2. The germline V gene has CDR1 MNHEY and CDR2 SVGAGI. Trimming took 6 bases from V and 6 from J; bases not matched to a gene: 14. The CDR3 length is 15 residues. CDR3 sequence reads: CASSTEGRVRSEQYF. CDR3 in DNA: TGTGCCAGCAGCACGGAAGGGAGGGTTCGGTCCGAGCAGTACTTC.

The J gene is TRBJ1-2, the V gene TRBV5-6, with 7 bases matching TRBD1. CDR3 size: 13 residues. Germline V gene sequence: CDR1 SGHDT, CDR2 YYEEEE. The V and J ends lost 2 bases and 6 bases, in that order; junction bases with no gene match: 4. The CDR3 reads CASSFPTGNGYTF. CDR3 bases: TGTGCCAGCAGCTTTCCGACAGGGAATGGCTACACCTTC.

The chain links TRBV11-2 to TRBJ2-7; possible D gene TRBD2, 7 bases. Germline values: CDR1 SGHAT, CDR2 FQNNGV. The CDR3 loop spans 15 amino acids. V was trimmed by 4 bases and J by 2 bases, leaving 15 bases between them. The CDR3 DNA reads TGTGCCAGCAGCTCGGTTTCGGGGGGCGCCTACGAGCAGTACTTC. It codes for CASSSVSGGAYEQYF.

The rearrangement joins TRBV14 to TRBJ1-4, with a weak D call TRBD1 (5 bases). The germline V and J ends were trimmed by 1 base and 5 bases, with 11 bases remaining between them. This CDR3 spans 15 amino acids. The germline gives CDR1 SGHDN, CDR2 FVKESK. CDR3 residues: CASSQVLRGNEKLFF. In DNA form, the CDR3 reads TGTGCCAGCAGCCAAGTATTAAGGGGCAATGAAAAACTGTTTTTT.

J is TRBJ1-4 and V is TRBV5-4, with 8 bases lining up with TRBD1. Germline trimming cut 1 base from V and 7 bases from J; bases unmatched to any gene: 3. Per germline, CDR1 SGHNT and CDR2 YYREEE (reference sequence). This CDR3 spans 14 amino acids. The CDR3 spells CASSLSGGSEKLFF. The CDR3, as DNA: TGTGCCAGCAGCTTGTCAGGGGGCAGTGAAAAACTGTTTTTT.

The chain joins TRBV5-4 to TRBJ2-7; TRBD1 is a possible D gene (5 bases). CDR3 size: 15 residues. V lost 4 bases, J lost 0 bases, and 14 bases lay in between. Germline values: CDR1 SGHNT, CDR2 YYREEE (reference sequence). The CDR3 DNA follows: TGTGCCAGCAGCAGCAGGACAACCCCCTCCTACGAGCAGTACTTC. Its translation is CASSSRTTPSYEQYF.

This clone occurred once. V is TRBV15 and J is TRBJ1-2; D not resolved. The CDR3 loop spans 17 amino acids. Germline V gene lookup returns CDR1 LNHNV and CDR2 YYDKDF (reference sequence). Deletions cut 4 bases from V and 1 base from J, with 19 bases between. The CDR3: CATSTPAGATFNYGYTF. Written as DNA, the CDR3 is TGTGCCACCAGCACCCCCGCCGGTGCAACCTTTAACTATGGCTACACCTTC. The whole variable domain, filled in from reference TRBV15 and TRBJ1-2, reads DAMVIQNPRYQVTQFGKPVTLSCSQTLNHNVMYWYQQKSSQAPKLLFHYYDKDFNNEADTPDNFQSRRPNTSFCFLDIRSPGLGDTAMYLCATSTPAGATFNYGYTFGSGTRLTVV.

The chain uses TRBV7-2 and TRBJ2-1, with 15 nucleotides matching TRBD2. This CDR3 spans 19 amino acids. Germline lookup yields CDR1 SGHTA and CDR2 FQGNSA. V lost 5 bases and J lost 8; bases outside the gene matches: 16. CDR3 in amino acids: CASSLGLAGGPPSEDEQFF. The CDR3, as DNA: TGTGCCAGCAGCCTGGGACTAGCGGGGGGACCGCCGAGTGAGGATGAGCAGTTCTTC. The entire variable domain, with the rest obtained from reference TRBV7-2 and TRBJ2-1, is as follows: GAGVSQSPSNKVTEKGKDVELRCDPISGHTALYWYRQSLGQGLEFLIYFQGNSAPDKSGLPSDRFSAERTGGSVSTLTIQRTQQEDSAVYLCASSLGLAGGPPSEDEQFFGPGTRLTVL.

V gene TRBV2 combines with J gene TRBJ2-3, with D perhaps TRBD2 (7 bases). CDR3 size: 18 residues. V shed 0 bases and J shed 3 bases, with 19 bases lying between them. CDR1 and CDR2 (germline): SNHLY, FYNNEI. This chain's CDR3 is CASSEALLGGAFTDTQYF. CDR3 sequence (DNA): TGTGCCAGCAGTGAAGCCCTCTTGGGGGGGGCATTTACAGATACGCAGTATTTT.

This chain uses TRBV10-3 with TRBJ2-7, with 10 positions matching TRBD2. CDR3 length: 16 amino acids. The V gene end was trimmed by 4 bases and the J gene end by 2 bases; junction bases not matched to a gene: 8. The V gene's germline CDR1 is ENHRY and CDR2 SYGVKD. In DNA form, the CDR3 reads TGTGCCATCAGTGCTGGTGCCGGGACTAGCGCCTACGAGCAGTACTTC. This encodes CAISAGAGTSAYEQYF.

The chain combines TRBV19 with TRBJ2-1; D is ambiguous. The CDR3 runs to 16 residues. Germline-derived CDR1 and CDR2 are LNHDA and SQIVND (reference sequence). Trimming removed 6 bases at V and 2 bases at J, with 17 bases between. Here the CDR3 DNA reads TGTGCCAGTAGCCTAGGATCCAGACTGACCTACAATGAGCAGTTCTTC. Translated: CASSLGSRLTYNEQFF.

The chain combines TRBV7-9 with TRBJ2-1; D is possibly TRBD2 (6 bases). CDR1 is SEHNR, CDR2 FQNEAQ, per germline (reference sequence). Trimming shortened V by 5 bases and J by 10 bases, and 15 bases separated the two germline ends. CDR3 length: 13 amino acids. The CDR3 loop reads CASSLGTAAEQFF. CDR3 DNA sequence: TGTGCCAGCAGCCTAGGGACTGCAGCAGAGCAGTTCTTC.

In regard to this clone: At one boundary the junction diverges from the germline segment, which might be a read error. The CDR3 DNA is TGTGCTAGCAGCCCCCCCAATGCGGGGGGGCGTGGGGAGACCCAGTACTTC. Encoded protein: CASSPPNAGGRGETQYF. The rearrangement links TRBV7-7 to TRBJ2-5; 9 bases fit TRBD2. Germline V gene data show CDR1 as SSHAT and CDR2 as FNYEAQ (reference sequence). This CDR3 has 17 residues.

In this sample, this clone turned up once. The chain couples TRBV11-2 to TRBJ2-7; D is possibly TRBD1 (5 bases). CDR1 is SGHAT, CDR2 FQNNGV, per germline. The V gene lost 0 bases and the J gene lost 2 bases, with 14 bases spanning the gap. The CDR3 covers 16 residues. CDR3 protein: CASSLDRAGWTYEQYF. The CDR3 bases are TGTGCCAGCAGCTTAGATAGGGCAGGGTGGACCTACGAGCAGTACTTC.